Listed below are T cell receptor beta chains from one sample, sequenced in a study of T cells in Graves' hyperthyroidism and ophthalmopathy. From the multiplex PCR reads, TCRdb called clonotypes with MiXCR, one entry per CDR3 protein. This table holds around 660,000 distinct CDR3 sequences, about 45% found once. Sequenced sample: peripheral blood or thyroid tissue (not recorded which). The receptors were sampled from an adult man with Graves' disease, either hyperthyroidism or ophthalmopathy (not recorded which). Each CDR3 is given with its conserved first and last residue. A D gene is named only where the DNA matches it firmly. The listing skips clone size in some rows; elsewhere it reads once, few, many or a size class.

V	size	J	D	DNA	CDR3
TRBV29-1	NA	TRBJ1-6	TRBD1	TGCAGCGTCGGGACAGGGGTGGTTAATTCACCCCTCCACTTT	CSVGTGVVNSPLHF
TRBV7-2	NA	TRBJ2-5	NA	TGTGCCAGCAGCCCACAGGGGGGGAGATCCAAAGAGACCCAGTACTTC	CASSPQGGRSKETQYF
TRBV12-3/TRBV12-4	NA	TRBJ1-3	TRBD1	TGTGCCAGCAGTCGTACAGGGGGCGCATCTGGAAACACCATATATTTT	CASSRTGGASGNTIYF
TRBV25-1	NA	TRBJ1-2	TRBD1	TGTGCTAGAGGCGGACAGGGAGAGTACTATGGCTACACCTTC	CARGGQGEYYGYTF
TRBV20-1	NA	TRBJ2-7	NA	TGCAGTGCTAGAGATTCGGGCGGGGCCTACGAGCAGTACTTC	CSARDSGGAYEQYF
TRBV7-2	NA	TRBJ2-2	NA	TGTGCCAGCAGTCGGACAACCCCGAACACCGGGGAGCTGTTTTTT	CASSRTTPNTGELFF
TRBV5-1	once	TRBJ1-1	NA	TGCGCCAGCAGCTTGGCAGGGATGAACACTAAAGCTTTCTTT	CASSLAGMNTKAFF
TRBV2	NA	TRBJ1-4	TRBD1	TGTGCCAGCAGTCGACAGGGGAACACTGAAAAACTGTTTTTT	CASSRQGNTEKLFF
TRBV10-3	NA	TRBJ2-7	NA	TGTGCCATCGGGAGAGAGAGGGAGCAGTACTTC	CAIGREREQYF
TRBV29-1	NA	TRBJ1-2	TRBD1	TGCAGCGTAGGACAGGGGGCCGGATCCGGCTACACCTTC	CSVGQGAGSGYTF
TRBV7-6	NA	TRBJ2-7	NA	TGTGCCAGCAGCTTACGGGCCTGGGGGGACTACGAGCAGTACTTC	CASSLRAWGDYEQYF
TRBV29-1	NA	TRBJ1-2	TRBD1	TGCAGCAGTTGGACAGGGGATGGCTACACCTTC	CSSWTGDGYTF
TRBV14	NA	TRBJ1-2	NA	TGTGCCGGCAGCCAGGAGGGTCCTATGGGCTACACCTTC	CAGSQEGPMGYTF
TRBV7-2	few	TRBJ1-1	NA	TGTGCCAGCAGCTTAGGAGGGCAGGCCTATCAGGCCTTCTTT	CASSLGGQAYQAFF
TRBV11-2	NA	TRBJ1-3	NA	TGTGCCAGCAGCCGCGAAACTCAACCAGGGAGCTCTGGAAACACCATATATTTT	CASSRETQPGSSGNTIYF
TRBV6-5	few	TRBJ2-5	TRBD2	TGTGCCACCAGACTAGCGGGAGGGCAAGAGACCCAGTACTTC	CATRLAGGQETQYF
TRBV11-1	NA	TRBJ1-1	NA	TGTGCCAGCAGCTCTTATGCCCCGAACACTGAAGCTTTCTTT	CASSSYAPNTEAFF
TRBV19	NA	TRBJ1-4	NA	TGTGCCAGTCAGTGGGGCATCGGGGAAAAACTGTTTTTT	CASQWGIGEKLFF